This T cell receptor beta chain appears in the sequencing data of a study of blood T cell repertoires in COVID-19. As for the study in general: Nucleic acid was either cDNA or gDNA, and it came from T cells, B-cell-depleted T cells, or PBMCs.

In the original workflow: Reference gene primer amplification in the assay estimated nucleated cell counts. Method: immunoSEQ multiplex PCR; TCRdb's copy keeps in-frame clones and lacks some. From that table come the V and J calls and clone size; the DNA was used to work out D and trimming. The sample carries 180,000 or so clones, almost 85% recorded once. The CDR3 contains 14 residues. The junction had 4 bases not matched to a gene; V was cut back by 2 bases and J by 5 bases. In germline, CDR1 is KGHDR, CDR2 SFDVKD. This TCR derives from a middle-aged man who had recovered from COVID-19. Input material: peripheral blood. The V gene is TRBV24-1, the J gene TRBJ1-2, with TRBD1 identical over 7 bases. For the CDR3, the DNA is TGTGCCACCAGTGATTCGGACAGGCAGTATGGCTACACCTTC. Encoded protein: CATSDSDRQYGYTF.